This T cell receptor (beta chain) appears in the sequencing data of a study of T cells in Graves' hyperthyroidism and ophthalmopathy. Study-wide background: Before treatment of any kind, peripheral blood was taken at initial diagnosis. Study-wide results and limits: The blood repertoire included most of the expanded thyroid clonotypes above 0.001. A 13 V-J signature model discriminated ophthalmopathy versus stable hyperthyroidism.

Amplified TCR beta CDR3 regions derived from RNA transcripts. The primer set for the first-round RT-PCR of the TCR CDR3 was HTBI. One entry per CDR3 protein results from TCRdb running MiXCR on the multiplex PCR reads. The sample has hundreds of thousands of distinct CDR3 sequences; less than 20% are singletons. From germline, CDR1 is MNHEY and CDR2 SVGAGI. The CDR3 consists of 13 residues. Trimming removed 4 bases at V and 11 bases at J, with 12 bases between. This clonotype appeared a few times. Its specificity is unknown. It was around 11 ml of fresh peripheral blood that supplied the PBMCs. This chain links TRBV6-5 with TRBJ1-6; D remains ambiguous. This TCR derives from a man aged 35 to 55 with Graves' ophthalmopathy. Specimen: blood. CDR3: CASSLETVTPLHF. CDR3 coding DNA: TGTGCCAGCAGTTTAGAAACAGTCACACCCCTCCACTTT.